The subject of this entry is one T cell receptor beta chain. These data belong to a study of blood T cell repertoires in COVID-19. Per the study methods: Estimates of nucleated cell counts were drawn from the amplification of reference gene primers. TCRdb's copy holds only in-frame clones and misses some; the assay was immunoSEQ multiplex PCR. Clone size and the V and J calls come from that table; the DNA yielded D and trimming. The repertoire holds some 100,000 clones, 92% seen once, with around 6% in the top ten. Germline loops: CDR1 SGDLS, CDR2 YYNGEE. V dropped 3 bases and J dropped 2 bases, with 12 bases sitting between them. The CDR3 consists of 14 residues.

Sequencing was carried out using peripheral blood. This rearrangement joins TRBV9 to TRBJ2-7, with D tentatively TRBD1 (5 bases). This TCR was recovered from a man in his sixties or seventies with acute or convalescent COVID-19. The CDR3 DNA sequence: TGTGCCAGCAGCGCCGGACAAACAACCTACGAGCAGTACTTC. Its translation is CASSAGQTTYEQYF.